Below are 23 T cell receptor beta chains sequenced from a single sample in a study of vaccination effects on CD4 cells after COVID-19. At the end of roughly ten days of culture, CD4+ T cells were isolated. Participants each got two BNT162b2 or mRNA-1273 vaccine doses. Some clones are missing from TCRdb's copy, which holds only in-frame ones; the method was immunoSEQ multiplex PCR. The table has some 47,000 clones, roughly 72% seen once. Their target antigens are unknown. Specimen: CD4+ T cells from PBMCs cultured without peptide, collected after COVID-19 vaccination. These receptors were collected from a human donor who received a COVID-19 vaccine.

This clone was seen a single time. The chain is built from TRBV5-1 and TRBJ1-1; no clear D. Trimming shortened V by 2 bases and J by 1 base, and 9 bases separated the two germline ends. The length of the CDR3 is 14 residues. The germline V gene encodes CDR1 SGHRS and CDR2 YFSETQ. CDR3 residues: CASSLVRSNTEAFF. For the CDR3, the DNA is TGCGCCAGCAGCTTAGTCAGATCGAACACTGAAGCTTTCTTT.

For the CDR3, the DNA is TGTGCCAGCAGCCCCCGATCCGGGCGGGAGAACTATGGCTACACCTTC. It yields the protein CASSPRSGRENYGYTF. The chain recombines TRBV5-5 with TRBJ1-2; no definite D call. Trimming took 4 bases from V and 2 from J, leaving 18 bases between them. CDR1 SGHKS and CDR2 YYEKEE come from the germline V gene (reference sequence). The CDR3 length is 16 residues.

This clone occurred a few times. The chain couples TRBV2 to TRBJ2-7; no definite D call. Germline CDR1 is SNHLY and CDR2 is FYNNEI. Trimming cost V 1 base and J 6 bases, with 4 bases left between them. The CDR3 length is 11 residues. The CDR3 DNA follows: TGTGCCAGCAGTGAAGTCTCCGAGCAGTACTTC. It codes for CASSEVSEQYF.

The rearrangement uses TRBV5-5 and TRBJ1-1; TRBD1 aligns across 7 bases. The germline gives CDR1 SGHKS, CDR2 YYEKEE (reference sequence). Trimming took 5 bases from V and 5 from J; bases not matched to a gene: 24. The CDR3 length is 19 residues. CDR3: CASRKDLIIGPGGETEAFF. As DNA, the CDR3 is TGTGCCAGCAGAAAGGACCTGATAATCGGCCCAGGGGGGGAGACTGAAGCTTTCTTT. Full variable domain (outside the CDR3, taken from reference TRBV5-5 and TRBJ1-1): DAGVTQSPTHLIKTRGQQVTLRCSPISGHKSVSWYQQVLGQGPQFIFQYYEKEERGRGNFPDRFSARQFPNYSSELNVNALLLGDSALYLCASRKDLIIGPGGETEAFFGQGTRLTVV.

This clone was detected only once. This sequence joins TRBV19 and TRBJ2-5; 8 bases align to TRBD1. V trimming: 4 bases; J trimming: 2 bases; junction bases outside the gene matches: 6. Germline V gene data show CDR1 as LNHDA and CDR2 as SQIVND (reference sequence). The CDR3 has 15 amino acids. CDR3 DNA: TGTGCCAGTAGTAAGAACAGGGGGTGGCAAGAGACCCAGTACTTC. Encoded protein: CASSKNRGWQETQYF.

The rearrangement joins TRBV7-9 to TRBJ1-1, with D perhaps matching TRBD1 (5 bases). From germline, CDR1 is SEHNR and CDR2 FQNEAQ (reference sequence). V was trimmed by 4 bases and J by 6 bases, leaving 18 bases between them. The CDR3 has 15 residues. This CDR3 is CASSYGGARDPEAFF. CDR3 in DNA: TGTGCCAGCAGCTATGGGGGAGCAAGGGACCCTGAAGCTTTCTTT.

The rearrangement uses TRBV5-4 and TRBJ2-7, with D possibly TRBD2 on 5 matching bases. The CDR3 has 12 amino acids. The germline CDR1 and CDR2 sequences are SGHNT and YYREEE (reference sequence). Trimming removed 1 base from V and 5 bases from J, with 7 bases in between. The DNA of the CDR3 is TGTGCCAGCAGCTTGCAGACTAACGAGCAGTACTTC. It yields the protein CASSLQTNEQYF. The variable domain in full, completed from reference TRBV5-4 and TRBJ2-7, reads ETGVTQSPTHLIKTRGQQVTLRCSSQSGHNTVSWYQQALGQGPQFIFQYYREEENGRGNFPPRFSGLQFPNYSSELNVNALELDDSALYLCASSLQTNEQYFGPGTRLTVT.

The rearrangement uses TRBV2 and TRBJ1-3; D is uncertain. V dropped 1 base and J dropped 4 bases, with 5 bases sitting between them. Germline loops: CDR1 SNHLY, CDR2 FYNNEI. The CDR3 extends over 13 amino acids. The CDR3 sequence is CASSEDAGNTIYF. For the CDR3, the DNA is TGTGCCAGCAGTGAAGATGCAGGAAACACCATATATTTT.

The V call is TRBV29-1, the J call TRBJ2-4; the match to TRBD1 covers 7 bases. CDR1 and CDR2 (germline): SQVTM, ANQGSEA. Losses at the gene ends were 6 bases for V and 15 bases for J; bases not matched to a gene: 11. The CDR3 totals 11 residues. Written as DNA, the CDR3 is TGCAGCGTGAGGACAGGTCCTATTGGGTACTTC. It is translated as CSVRTGPIGYF.

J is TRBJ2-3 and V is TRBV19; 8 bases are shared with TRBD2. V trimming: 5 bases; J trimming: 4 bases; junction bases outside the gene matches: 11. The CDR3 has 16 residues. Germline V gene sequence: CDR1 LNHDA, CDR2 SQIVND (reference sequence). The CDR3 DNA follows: TGTGCCAGTAGTTATAGACCGGGACTAGTATCAGATACGCAGTATTTT. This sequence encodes CASSYRPGLVSDTQYF.

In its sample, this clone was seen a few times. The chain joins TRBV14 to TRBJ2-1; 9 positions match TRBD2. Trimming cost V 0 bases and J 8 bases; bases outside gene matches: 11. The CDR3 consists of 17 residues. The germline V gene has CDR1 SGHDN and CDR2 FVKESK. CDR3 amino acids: CASSQERAREGGYEQFF. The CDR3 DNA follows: TGTGCCAGCAGCCAAGAGAGGGCGCGGGAGGGCGGGTATGAGCAGTTCTTC. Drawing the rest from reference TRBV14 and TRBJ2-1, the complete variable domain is EAGVTQFPSHSVIEKGQTVTLRCDPISGHDNLYWYRRVMGKEIKFLLHFVKESKQDESGMPNNRFLAERTGGTYSTLKVQPAELEDSGVYFCASSQERAREGGYEQFFGPGTRLTVL.

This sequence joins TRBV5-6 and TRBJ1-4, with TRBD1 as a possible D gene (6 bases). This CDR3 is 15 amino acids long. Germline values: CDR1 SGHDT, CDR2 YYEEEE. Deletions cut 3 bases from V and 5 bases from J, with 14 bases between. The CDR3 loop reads CASSSTGTKNEKLFF. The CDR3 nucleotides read TGTGCCAGCAGCTCAACCGGGACAAAGAATGAAAAACTGTTTTTT.

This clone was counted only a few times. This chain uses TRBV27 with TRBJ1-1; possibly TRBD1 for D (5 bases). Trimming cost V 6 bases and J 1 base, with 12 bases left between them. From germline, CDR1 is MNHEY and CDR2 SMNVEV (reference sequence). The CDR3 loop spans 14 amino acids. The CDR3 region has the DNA TGTGCCAGCAGACCCGTTGACAGGAACACTGAAGCTTTCTTT. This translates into CASRPVDRNTEAFF.

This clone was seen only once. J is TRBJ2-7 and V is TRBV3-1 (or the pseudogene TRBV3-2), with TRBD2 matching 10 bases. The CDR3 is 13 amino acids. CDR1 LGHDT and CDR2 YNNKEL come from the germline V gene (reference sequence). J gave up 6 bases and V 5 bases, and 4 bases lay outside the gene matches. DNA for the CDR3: TGTGCCAGCAGCATTAGCGGGAGGAGCGAGCAGTACTTC. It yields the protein CASSISGRSEQYF.

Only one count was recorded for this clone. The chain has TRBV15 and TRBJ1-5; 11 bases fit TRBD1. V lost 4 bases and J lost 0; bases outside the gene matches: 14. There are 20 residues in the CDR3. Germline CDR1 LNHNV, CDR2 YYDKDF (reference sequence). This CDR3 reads CATSIPLSGTGGSSNQPQHF. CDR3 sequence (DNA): TGTGCCACCAGCATCCCTCTTTCCGGGACAGGGGGAAGTAGCAATCAGCCCCAGCATTTT.

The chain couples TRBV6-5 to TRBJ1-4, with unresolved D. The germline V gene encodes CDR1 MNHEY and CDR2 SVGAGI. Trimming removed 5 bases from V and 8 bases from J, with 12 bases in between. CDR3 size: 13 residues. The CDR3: CASSTGEREKLFF. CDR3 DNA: TGTGCCAGCAGTACGGGTGAGAGGGAAAAACTGTTTTTT.

Written as DNA, the CDR3 is TGTGCCAGCTACAGACCTAGCACAGATACGCAGTATTTT. Its protein is CASYRPSTDTQYF. The V call is TRBV9, the J call TRBJ2-3, with unresolved D. This CDR3 has 13 residues. Trimming pared 7 bases from V and 0 bases from J, leaving 9 bases between. Germline-derived CDR1 and CDR2 are SGDLS and YYNGEE.

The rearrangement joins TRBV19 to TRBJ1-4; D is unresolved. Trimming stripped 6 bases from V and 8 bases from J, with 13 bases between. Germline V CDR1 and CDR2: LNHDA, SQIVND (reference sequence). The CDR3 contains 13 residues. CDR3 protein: CASSSSRREKLFF. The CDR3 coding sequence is TGTGCCAGTAGCTCTTCCCGCCGGGAAAAACTGTTTTTT.

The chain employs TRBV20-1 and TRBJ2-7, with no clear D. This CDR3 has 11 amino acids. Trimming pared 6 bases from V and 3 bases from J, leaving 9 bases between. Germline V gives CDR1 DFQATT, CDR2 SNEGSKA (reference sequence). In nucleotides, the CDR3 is TGCAGTGCACAAAGCGACTACGAGCAGTACTTC. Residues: CSAQSDYEQYF.

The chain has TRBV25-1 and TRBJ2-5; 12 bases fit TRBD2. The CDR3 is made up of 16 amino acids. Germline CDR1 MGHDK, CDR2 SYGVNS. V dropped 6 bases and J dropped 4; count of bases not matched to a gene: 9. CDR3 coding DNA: TGTGCCAGCAGCAAACTAGCGGGGGGCCTTGGAGAGACCCAGTACTTC. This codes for CASSKLAGGLGETQYF.

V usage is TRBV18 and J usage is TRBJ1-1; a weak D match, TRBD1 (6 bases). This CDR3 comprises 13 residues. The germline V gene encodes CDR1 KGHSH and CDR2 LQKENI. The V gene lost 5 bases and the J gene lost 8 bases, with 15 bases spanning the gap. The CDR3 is CASSYREVVEAFF. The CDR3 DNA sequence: TGTGCCAGCTCATACAGGGAAGTGGTGGAAGCTTTCTTT.

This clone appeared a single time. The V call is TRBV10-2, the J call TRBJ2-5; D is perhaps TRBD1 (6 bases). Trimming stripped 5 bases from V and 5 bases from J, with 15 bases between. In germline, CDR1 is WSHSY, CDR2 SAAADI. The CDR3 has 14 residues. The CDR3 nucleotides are TGCGCCAGCAGTCGCGGAGAAACAGGGGAGACCCAGTACTTC. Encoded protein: CASSRGETGETQYF.

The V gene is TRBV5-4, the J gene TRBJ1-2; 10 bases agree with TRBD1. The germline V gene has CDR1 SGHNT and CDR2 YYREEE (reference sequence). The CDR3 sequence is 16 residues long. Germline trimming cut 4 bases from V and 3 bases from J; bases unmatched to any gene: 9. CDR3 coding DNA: TGTGCCAGCAGCGCGGGACAGGGGTTAGTTGACTATGGCTACACCTTC. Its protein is CASSAGQGLVDYGYTF. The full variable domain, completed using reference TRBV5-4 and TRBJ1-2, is ETGVTQSPTHLIKTRGQQVTLRCSSQSGHNTVSWYQQALGQGPQFIFQYYREEENGRGNFPPRFSGLQFPNYSSELNVNALELDDSALYLCASSAGQGLVDYGYTFGSGTRLTVV.